These 4 T cell receptor beta chains originate from one sample sequenced in a study of cytomegalovirus exposure and HLA in healthy donors. Only in-frame clones appear in the TCRdb table, and some are missing; sequencing was by immunoSEQ multiplex PCR. The sample carries 250,000 to 350,000 clones, roughly 88% recorded once. Sequencing input: PBMCs. The source of these receptors is a man in his thirties or forties in good health and CMV-seronegative.

The chain links TRBV5-4 to TRBJ2-3; 10 nucleotides align to TRBD1. The CDR3 runs to 15 residues. The V gene end was trimmed by 4 bases and the J gene end by 1 base; junction bases not matched to a gene: 3. Germline V gene data show CDR1 as SGHNT and CDR2 as YYREEE (reference sequence). The DNA for the CDR3 is TGTGCCAGCAGCCACGACAGGGGGCGCACAGATACGCAGTATTTT. Translating gives CASSHDRGRTDTQYF.

The chain recombines TRBV11-2 with TRBJ1-2; TRBD1 matches at 9 bases. With 5 bases clipped from V and 8 bases from J, the junction kept 18 bases outside the gene matches. The CDR3 contains 17 residues. Germline loops: CDR1 SGHAT, CDR2 FQNNGV. This chain's CDR3 is CASSLAPGQGLPRGYTF. The CDR3 DNA reads as TGTGCCAGCAGCCTGGCCCCGGGACAGGGCCTCCCGAGGGGCTACACCTTC.

This chain connects TRBV27 to TRBJ1-2; D is possibly TRBD1 (6 bases). This CDR3 has 15 residues. The V gene lost 5 bases and the J gene lost 3 bases, with 16 bases spanning the gap. Germline V CDR1 and CDR2: MNHEY, SMNVEV (reference sequence). The CDR3 nucleotides are TGTGCCAGCAGTCCTACCGGGACACTTTACTATGGCTACACCTTC. It specifies CASSPTGTLYYGYTF.

The CDR3 region has the DNA TGCGCCAGCAGCCCGGGGGTAAGAGGAACTGAAGCTTTCTTT. Translating gives CASSPGVRGTEAFF. The chain has TRBV4-3 and TRBJ1-1; a possible D gene is TRBD1 (5 bases). CDR3 length: 14 residues. CDR1 is LGHNA and CDR2 is YSLEER in the germline V gene. V was cut by 4 bases and J by 5 bases, with 14 bases left in between.